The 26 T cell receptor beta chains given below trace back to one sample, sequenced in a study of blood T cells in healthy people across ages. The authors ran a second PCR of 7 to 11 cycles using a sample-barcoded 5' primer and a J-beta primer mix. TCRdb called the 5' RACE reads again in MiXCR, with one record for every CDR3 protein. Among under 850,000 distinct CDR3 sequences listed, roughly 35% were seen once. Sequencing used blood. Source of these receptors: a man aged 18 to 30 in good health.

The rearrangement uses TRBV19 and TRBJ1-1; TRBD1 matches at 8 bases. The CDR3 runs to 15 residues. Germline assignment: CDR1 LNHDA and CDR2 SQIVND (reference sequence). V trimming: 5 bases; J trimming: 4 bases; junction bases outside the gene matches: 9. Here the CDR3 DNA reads TGTGCCAGTAGTGCGGTCGATACAGGGGGCACTGAAGCTTTCTTT. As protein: CASSAVDTGGTEAFF.

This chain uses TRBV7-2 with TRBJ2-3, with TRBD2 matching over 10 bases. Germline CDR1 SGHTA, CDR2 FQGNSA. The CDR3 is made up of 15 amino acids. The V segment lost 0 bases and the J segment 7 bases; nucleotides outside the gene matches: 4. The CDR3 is CASSLAAGGPNTQYF. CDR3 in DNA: TGTGCCAGCAGCTTAGCAGCGGGGGGGCCAAATACGCAGTATTTT.

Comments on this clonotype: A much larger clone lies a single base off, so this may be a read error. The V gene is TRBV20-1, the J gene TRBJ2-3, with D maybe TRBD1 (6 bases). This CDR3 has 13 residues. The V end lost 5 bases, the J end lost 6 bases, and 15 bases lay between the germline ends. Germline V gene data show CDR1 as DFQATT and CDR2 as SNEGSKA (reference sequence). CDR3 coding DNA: TGCAGTGCTGTCGGGGCCAGGGGTGATACGCAGTATTTT. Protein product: CSAVGARGDTQYF.

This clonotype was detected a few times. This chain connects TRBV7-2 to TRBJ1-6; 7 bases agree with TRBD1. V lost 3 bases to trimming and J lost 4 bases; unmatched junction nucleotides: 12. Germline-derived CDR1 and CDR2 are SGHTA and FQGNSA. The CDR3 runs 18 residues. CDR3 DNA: TGTGCCAGCAGCTTTCCTACCGCGGGACAGTTTTATAATTCACCCCTCCACTTT. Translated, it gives CASSFPTAGQFYNSPLHF.

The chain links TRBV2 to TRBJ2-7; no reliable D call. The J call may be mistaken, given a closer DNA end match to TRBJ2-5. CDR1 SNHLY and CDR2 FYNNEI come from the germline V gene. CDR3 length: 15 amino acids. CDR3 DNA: TGTGCCAGCAGTGAAATCCCGGCCCAGATGGGGACCCAGTACTTC. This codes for CASSEIPAQMGTQYF.

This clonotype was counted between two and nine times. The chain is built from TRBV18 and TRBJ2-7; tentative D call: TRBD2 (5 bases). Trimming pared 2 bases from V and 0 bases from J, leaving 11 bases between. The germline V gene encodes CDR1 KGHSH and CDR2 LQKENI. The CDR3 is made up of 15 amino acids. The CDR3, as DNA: TGTGCCAGCTCACCAGAGGGTCGGGGCTCCTACGAGCAGTACTTC. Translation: CASSPEGRGSYEQYF.

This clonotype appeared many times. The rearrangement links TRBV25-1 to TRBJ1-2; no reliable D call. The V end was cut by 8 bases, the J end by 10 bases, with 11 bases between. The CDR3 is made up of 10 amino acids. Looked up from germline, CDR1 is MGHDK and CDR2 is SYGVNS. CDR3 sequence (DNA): TGTGCCAGCTCGGATCTGGACTACACCTTC. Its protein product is CASSDLDYTF.

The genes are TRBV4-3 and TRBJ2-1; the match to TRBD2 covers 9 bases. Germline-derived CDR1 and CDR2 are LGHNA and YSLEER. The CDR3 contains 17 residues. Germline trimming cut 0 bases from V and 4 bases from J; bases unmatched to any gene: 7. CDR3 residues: CASSQDPAGGQYNEQFF. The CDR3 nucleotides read TGCGCCAGCAGCCAAGATCCAGCGGGGGGTCAATACAATGAGCAGTTCTTC.

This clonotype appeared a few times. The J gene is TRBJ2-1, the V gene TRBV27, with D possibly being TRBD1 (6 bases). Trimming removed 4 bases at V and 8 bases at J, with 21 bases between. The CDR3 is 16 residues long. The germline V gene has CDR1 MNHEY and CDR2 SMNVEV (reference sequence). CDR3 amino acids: CASSSTPTGSGYEQFF. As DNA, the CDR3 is TGTGCCAGCAGTTCGACTCCCACAGGGAGTGGATATGAGCAGTTCTTC.

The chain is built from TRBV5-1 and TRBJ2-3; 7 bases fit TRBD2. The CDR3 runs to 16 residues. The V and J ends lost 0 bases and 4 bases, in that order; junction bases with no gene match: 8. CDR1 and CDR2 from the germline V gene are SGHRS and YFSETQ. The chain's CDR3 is CASSLALAAEADTQYF. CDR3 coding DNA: TGCGCCAGCAGCTTGGCGCTAGCGGCAGAGGCAGATACGCAGTATTTT. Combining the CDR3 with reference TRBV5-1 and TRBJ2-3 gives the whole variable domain KAGVTQTPRYLIKTRGQQVTLSCSPISGHRSVSWYQQTPGQGLQFLFEYFSETQRNKGNFPGRFSGRQFSNSRSEMNVSTLELGDSALYLCASSLALAAEADTQYFGPGTRLTVL.

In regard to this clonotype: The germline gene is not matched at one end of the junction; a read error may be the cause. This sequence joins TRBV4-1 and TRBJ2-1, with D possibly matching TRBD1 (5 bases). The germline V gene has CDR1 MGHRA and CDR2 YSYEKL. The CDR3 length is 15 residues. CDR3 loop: CAGSPGQGVYNEQFF. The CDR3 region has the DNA TGCGCCGGCAGCCCAGGCCAGGGTGTTTACAATGAGCAGTTCTTC.

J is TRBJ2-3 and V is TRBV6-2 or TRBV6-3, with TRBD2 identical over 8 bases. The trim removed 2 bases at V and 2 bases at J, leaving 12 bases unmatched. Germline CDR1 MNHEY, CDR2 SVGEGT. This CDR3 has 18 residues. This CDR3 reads CASSYGFTAGGHTDTQYF. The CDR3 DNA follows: TGTGCCAGCAGTTACGGGTTTACGGCGGGGGGCCACACAGATACGCAGTATTTT.

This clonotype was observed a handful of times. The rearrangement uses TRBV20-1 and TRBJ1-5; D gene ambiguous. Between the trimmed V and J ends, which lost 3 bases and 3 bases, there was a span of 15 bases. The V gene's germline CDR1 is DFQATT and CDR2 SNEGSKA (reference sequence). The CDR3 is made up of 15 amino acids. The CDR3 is CSASASIYNNQPQHF. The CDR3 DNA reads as TGCAGTGCTAGTGCCAGCATATACAACAATCAGCCCCAGCATTTT.

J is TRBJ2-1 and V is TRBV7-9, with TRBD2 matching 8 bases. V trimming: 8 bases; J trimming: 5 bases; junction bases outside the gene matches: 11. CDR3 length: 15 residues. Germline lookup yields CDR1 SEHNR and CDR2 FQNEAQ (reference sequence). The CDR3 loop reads CASAVGLAGNNEQFF. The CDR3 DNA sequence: TGTGCCAGCGCCGTAGGGCTAGCGGGCAACAATGAGCAGTTCTTC. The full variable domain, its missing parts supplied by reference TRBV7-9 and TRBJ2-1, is DTGVSQNPRHKITKRGQNVTFRCDPISEHNRLYWYRQTLGQGPEFLTYFQNEAQLEKSRLLSDRFSAERPKGSFSTLEIQRTEQGDSAMYLCASAVGLAGNNEQFFGPGTRLTVL.

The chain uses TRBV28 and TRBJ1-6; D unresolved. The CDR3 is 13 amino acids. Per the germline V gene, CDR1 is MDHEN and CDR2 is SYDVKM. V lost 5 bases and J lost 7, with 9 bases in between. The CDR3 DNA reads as TGTGCCAGCAGTAGAGTTAACAATTCACCCCTCCACTTT. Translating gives CASSRVNNSPLHF.

The CDR3 protein is CSVEVPPRATEAFF. In nucleotides, the CDR3 is TGCAGCGTTGAAGTGCCCCCCCGTGCAACTGAAGCTTTCTTT. V gene TRBV29-1 combines with J gene TRBJ1-1; no reliable D call. The germline gives CDR1 SQVTM, CDR2 ANQGSEA. The V end was cut by 1 base, the J end by 5 bases, with 14 bases between. The CDR3 is 14 residues long.

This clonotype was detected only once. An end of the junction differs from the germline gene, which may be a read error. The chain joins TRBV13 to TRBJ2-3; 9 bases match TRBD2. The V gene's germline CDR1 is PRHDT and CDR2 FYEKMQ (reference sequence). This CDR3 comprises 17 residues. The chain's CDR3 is CASSSTLAGLSTGTQYF. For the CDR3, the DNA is TGTGCCAGCAGCTCGACACTAGCGGGCCTTAGCACAGGTACGCAGTATTTT.

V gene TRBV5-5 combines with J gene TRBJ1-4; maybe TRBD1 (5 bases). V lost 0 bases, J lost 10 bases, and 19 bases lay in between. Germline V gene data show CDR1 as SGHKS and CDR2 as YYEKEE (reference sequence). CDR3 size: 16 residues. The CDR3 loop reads CASSLAREQTAGKLFF. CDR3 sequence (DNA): TGTGCCAGCAGCTTGGCGAGGGAACAGACAGCGGGAAAACTGTTTTTT.

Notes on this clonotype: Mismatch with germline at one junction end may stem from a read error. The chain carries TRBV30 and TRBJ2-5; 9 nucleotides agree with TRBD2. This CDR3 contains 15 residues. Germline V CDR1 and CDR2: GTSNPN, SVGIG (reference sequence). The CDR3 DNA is TGTGCCGGGAGCTTCGGGACTAGCTTTGACAAGACCCAGTACTTC. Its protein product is CAGSFGTSFDKTQYF.

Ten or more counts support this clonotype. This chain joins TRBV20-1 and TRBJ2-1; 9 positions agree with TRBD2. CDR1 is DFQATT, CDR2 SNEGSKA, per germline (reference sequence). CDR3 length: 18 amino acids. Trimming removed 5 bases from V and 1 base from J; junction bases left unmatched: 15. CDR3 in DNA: TGCAGTGCTGAATCAGCGGGGGGTCATGCTGATTCCTACAATGAGCAGTTCTTC. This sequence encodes CSAESAGGHADSYNEQFF.

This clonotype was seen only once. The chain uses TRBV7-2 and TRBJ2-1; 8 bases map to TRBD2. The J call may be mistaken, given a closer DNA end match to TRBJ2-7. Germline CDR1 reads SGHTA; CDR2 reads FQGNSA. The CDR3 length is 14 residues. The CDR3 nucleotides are TGTGCCAGCAGCGATGGACTAGCCTACAATGAGCAGTACTTC. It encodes CASSDGLAYNEQYF.

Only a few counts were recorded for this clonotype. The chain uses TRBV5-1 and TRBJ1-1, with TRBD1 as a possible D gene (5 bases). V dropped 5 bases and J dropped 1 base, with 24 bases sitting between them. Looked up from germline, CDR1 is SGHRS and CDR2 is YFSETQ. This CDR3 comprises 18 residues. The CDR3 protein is CASRLFPGPGTGNTEAFF. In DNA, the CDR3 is TGCGCCAGCAGACTATTCCCCGGGCCCGGGACGGGGAACACTGAAGCTTTCTTT.

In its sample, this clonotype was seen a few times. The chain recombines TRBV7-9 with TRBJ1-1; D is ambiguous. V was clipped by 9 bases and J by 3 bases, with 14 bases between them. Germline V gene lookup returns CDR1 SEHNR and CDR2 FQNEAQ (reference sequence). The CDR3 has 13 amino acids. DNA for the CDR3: TGTGCCAGTGTGAGAGAAAGGGACACTGAAGCTTTCTTT. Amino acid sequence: CASVRERDTEAFF.

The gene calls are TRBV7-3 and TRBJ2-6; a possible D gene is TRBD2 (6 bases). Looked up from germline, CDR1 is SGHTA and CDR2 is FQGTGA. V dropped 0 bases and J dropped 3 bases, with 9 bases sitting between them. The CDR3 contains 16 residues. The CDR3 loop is CASSLTGTGGANVLTF. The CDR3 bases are TGTGCCAGCAGCTTAACGGGGACTGGTGGGGCCAACGTCCTGACTTTC.

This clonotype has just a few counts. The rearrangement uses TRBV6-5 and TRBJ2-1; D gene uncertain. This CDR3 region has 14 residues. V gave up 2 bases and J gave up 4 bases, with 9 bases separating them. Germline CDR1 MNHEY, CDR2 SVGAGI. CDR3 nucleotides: TGTGCCAGCAGTTACGATCCCCAGTACAATGAGCAGTTCTTC. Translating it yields CASSYDPQYNEQFF.

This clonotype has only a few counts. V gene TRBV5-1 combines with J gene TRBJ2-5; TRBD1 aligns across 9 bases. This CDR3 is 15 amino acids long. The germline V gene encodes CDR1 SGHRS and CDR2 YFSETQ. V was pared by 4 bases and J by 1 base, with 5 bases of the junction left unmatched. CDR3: CASSGTGPFQETQYF. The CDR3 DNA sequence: TGCGCCAGCAGCGGGACAGGGCCCTTCCAAGAGACCCAGTACTTC.